These 24 T cell receptor beta chains came from one sample sequenced in a study of blood T cell repertoires in COVID-19. TCRdb's copy holds only in-frame clones and misses some; the assay was immunoSEQ multiplex PCR. The sample yields about 190,000 clones, around 91% seen once. Source material: peripheral blood. Receptors were obtained from a man in his fifties with acute or convalescent COVID-19.

The rearrangement links TRBV6-1 to TRBJ1-4, with TRBD1 identical over 7 bases. Per germline, CDR1 MNHNS and CDR2 SASEGT. With 4 bases clipped from V and 5 bases from J, the junction kept 22 bases outside the gene matches. CDR3 length equals 20 residues. In DNA form, the CDR3 reads TGTGCCAGCAGTGTACTCAATGCAGTAAGCCGGAGGGGGCCGAATGAAAAACTGTTTTTT. Protein: CASSVLNAVSRRGPNEKLFF.

This rearrangement joins TRBV29-1 to TRBJ2-2; D is perhaps TRBD1 (6 bases). Deletions cut 4 bases from V and 6 bases from J, with 24 bases between. The CDR3 is made up of 17 amino acids. CDR1 SQVTM and CDR2 ANQGSEA come from the germline V gene. CDR3 in amino acids: CSVVGRQGESGAGELFF. The DNA of the CDR3 is TGCAGCGTTGTAGGTCGTCAGGGAGAGTCAGGGGCCGGGGAGCTGTTTTTT.

This clone was counted only a few times. V gene TRBV11-2 combines with J gene TRBJ1-4, with unresolved D. CDR3 length equals 15 residues. Germline CDR1 is SGHAT and CDR2 is FQNNGV. Trimming stripped 3 bases from V and 0 bases from J, with 8 bases between. CDR3 nucleotide sequence: TGTGCCAGCAGCTTCGGGATTGCAACTAATGAAAAACTGTTTTTT. Amino acid sequence: CASSFGIATNEKLFF.

This rearrangement joins TRBV4-3 to TRBJ2-3; no clear D. V was clipped by 4 bases and J by 5 bases, with 13 bases between them. CDR1 LGHNA and CDR2 YSLEER come from the germline V gene. CDR3 length: 14 residues. CDR3 in DNA: TGCGCCAGCAGCCCCGCGAGACAAGTAGATACGCAGTATTTT. Protein: CASSPARQVDTQYF.

The count of this clone is one. This sequence joins TRBV3-1 (or the pseudogene TRBV3-2) and TRBJ1-3; the D gene is possibly TRBD1 (6 bases). CDR3 length: 15 amino acids. Germline loops: CDR1 LGHDT, CDR2 YNNKEL (reference sequence). V was pared by 1 base and J by 2 bases, with 9 bases between. CDR3 loop: CASSQVSGAGNTIYF. CDR3 bases: TGTGCCAGCAGCCAAGTGTCAGGGGCTGGAAACACCATATATTTT.

This chain links TRBV14 with TRBJ2-1, with 9 bases identical to TRBD1. Germline V gene lookup returns CDR1 SGHDN and CDR2 FVKESK. The V segment lost 5 bases and the J segment 6 bases; nucleotides outside the gene matches: 14. The CDR3 totals 17 residues. The CDR3 sequence is CASSSPPRDRVSNEQFF. CDR3 bases: TGTGCCAGCAGCTCACCCCCCCGGGACAGGGTAAGCAATGAGCAGTTCTTC.

The rearrangement links TRBV19 to TRBJ2-2; D gene uncertain. Germline V CDR1 and CDR2: LNHDA, SQIVND (reference sequence). The CDR3 contains 15 residues. Trimming took 0 bases from V and 5 from J, leaving 10 bases between them. CDR3: CASSIDHARTGELFF. The CDR3 nucleotides are TGTGCCAGTAGTATAGACCACGCACGGACCGGGGAGCTGTTTTTT.

The chain combines TRBV19 with TRBJ2-1, with D perhaps matching TRBD2 (7 bases). This CDR3 region has 15 residues. From germline, CDR1 is LNHDA and CDR2 SQIVND (reference sequence). V was pared by 3 bases and J by 12 bases, with 21 bases between. Here the CDR3 reads CASSILQGREGRQFF. The CDR3 nucleotides read TGTGCCAGTAGTATTCTTCAGGGGAGGGAAGGGAGGCAGTTCTTC.

This chain uses TRBV3-1 (or the pseudogene TRBV3-2) with TRBJ2-1, with 7 bases aligning to TRBD2. J lost 2 bases, V lost 2 bases, and 6 bases had no gene match. CDR1 LGHDT and CDR2 YNNKEL come from the germline V gene (reference sequence). The CDR3 has 16 amino acids. For the CDR3, the DNA is TGTGCCAGCAGCCAAACCCGGCGGGGGACCTACAATGAGCAGTTCTTC. This gives the protein CASSQTRRGTYNEQFF.

The chain employs TRBV10-3 and TRBJ2-5; D is ambiguous. This CDR3 comprises 13 residues. Trimming removed 10 bases at V and 2 bases at J, with 14 bases between. Per germline, CDR1 ENHRY and CDR2 SYGVKD. CDR3 DNA: TGTGCCACGAGAGGCCCTCCGCAAGAGACCCAGTACTTC. Translated: CATRGPPQETQYF.

The gene calls are TRBV10-3 and TRBJ2-3; TRBD2 aligns across 7 bases. V shed 7 bases, J shed 1 base, and the junction held 8 bases outside the gene matches. Germline V gene sequence: CDR1 ENHRY, CDR2 SYGVKD. This CDR3 has 15 amino acids. CDR3 in amino acids: CAITPGAGGTDTQYF. The CDR3 nucleotides read TGTGCCATCACCCCCGGGGCGGGGGGCACAGATACGCAGTATTTT.

The V gene is TRBV28, the J gene TRBJ1-2, with D uncertain. The V end was cut by 8 bases, the J end by 0 bases, with 7 bases between. Germline loops: CDR1 MDHEN, CDR2 SYDVKM. The CDR3 covers 12 residues. The CDR3 bases are TGTGCCAGCCTAAGTTCTAACTATGGCTACACCTTC. Protein sequence: CASLSSNYGYTF.

The V gene is TRBV4-1, the J gene TRBJ2-7; the match to TRBD2 covers 11 bases. There are 16 residues in the CDR3. Germline trimming cut 4 bases from V and 1 base from J; bases unmatched to any gene: 6. Per the germline V gene, CDR1 is MGHRA and CDR2 is YSYEKL. CDR3 nucleotides: TGCGCCAGCAGCCGTCGTACTAGCGGGAGTTCCTACGAGCAGTACTTC. Amino acid sequence: CASSRRTSGSSYEQYF.

This chain uses TRBV4-1 with TRBJ2-1, with D perhaps TRBD2 (6 bases). This CDR3 region has 15 residues. Germline CDR1 is MGHRA and CDR2 is YSYEKL. Trimming removed 0 bases at V and 1 base at J, with 7 bases between. The CDR3 DNA follows: TGCGCCAGCAGCCAAGATAGCGGATCCTACAATGAGCAGTTCTTC. It is translated as CASSQDSGSYNEQFF.

This chain links TRBV19 with TRBJ1-6; no clear D gene. V dropped 8 bases and J dropped 2 bases, with 13 bases sitting between them. The length of the CDR3 is 15 residues. CDR1 LNHDA and CDR2 SQIVND come from the germline V gene (reference sequence). The CDR3 region is CASGRGGTYNSPLHF. CDR3 nucleotides: TGTGCCAGTGGTCGGGGTGGGACCTATAATTCACCCCTCCACTTT.

The chain combines TRBV14 with TRBJ2-7; 8 nucleotides align to TRBD2. The CDR3 extends over 18 amino acids. In germline, CDR1 is SGHDN, CDR2 FVKESK. Trimming took 0 bases from V and 7 from J; bases not matched to a gene: 17. CDR3 sequence (DNA): TGTGCCAGCAGCCAAGAACATCCCGGGGGGACTAGATCCGTTGAGCAGTACTTC. This sequence encodes CASSQEHPGGTRSVEQYF.

This rearrangement joins TRBV6-5 to TRBJ1-1; 11 nucleotides align to TRBD1. The CDR3 consists of 15 residues. The germline V gene has CDR1 MNHEY and CDR2 SVGAGI. Trimming at V came to 2 bases and at J to 5 bases, leaving 4 bases not matched to a gene. The CDR3: CASSYRDRGSTEAFF. In DNA form, the CDR3 reads TGTGCCAGCAGTTACCGGGACAGGGGGTCAACTGAAGCTTTCTTT.

The CDR3 region has the DNA TGTGCCAGCAGCCGGGGATCGAGAGGGGAAAAACTGTTTTTT. Protein: CASSRGSRGEKLFF. This chain connects TRBV3-1 (or the pseudogene TRBV3-2) to TRBJ1-4; D remains unclear. This CDR3 contains 14 residues. Germline values: CDR1 LGHDT, CDR2 YNNKEL (reference sequence). V was pared by 4 bases and J by 8 bases, with 14 bases between.

V is TRBV11-3 and J is TRBJ2-1; 8 bases match TRBD2. The V gene end was trimmed by 6 bases and the J gene end by 5 bases; junction bases not matched to a gene: 6. The CDR3 covers 14 residues. Germline lookup yields CDR1 SGHNT and CDR2 YENEEA. CDR3 in amino acids: CASSTSGVNNEQFF. DNA for the CDR3: TGTGCCAGCAGTACTAGCGGAGTTAACAATGAGCAGTTCTTC.

The rearrangement joins TRBV29-1 to TRBJ1-2; the D is unclear. This CDR3 contains 11 residues. Germline CDR1 reads SQVTM; CDR2 reads ANQGSEA. V lost 6 bases and J 1 base, leaving 6 bases between the germline ends. This chain's CDR3 is CSVFNNYGYTF. The CDR3 DNA sequence: TGCAGCGTATTTAATAACTATGGCTACACCTTC.

The chain is built from TRBV7-8 and TRBJ2-7; no reliable D call. The CDR3 has 13 residues. The germline V gene encodes CDR1 SGHVS and CDR2 FQNEAQ. Trimming took 1 base from V and 3 from J, leaving 7 bases between them. The CDR3 protein is CASSLGRFYEQYF. The DNA for the CDR3 is TGTGCCAGCAGCTTAGGCAGATTCTACGAGCAGTACTTC.

The CDR3: CASSPWPGSTEAFF. For the CDR3, the DNA is TGCGCCAGCAGCCCGTGGCCGGGGAGCACTGAAGCTTTCTTT. V and J are TRBV5-1 and TRBJ1-1; no reliable D call. The CDR3 extends over 14 amino acids. The germline V gene encodes CDR1 SGHRS and CDR2 YFSETQ. V was cut by 4 bases and J by 4 bases, with 14 bases left in between.

The V call is TRBV10-3, the J call TRBJ2-2; 11 nucleotides align to TRBD2. Germline CDR1 reads ENHRY; CDR2 reads SYGVKD. Trimming removed 10 bases from V and 2 bases from J; junction bases left unmatched: 3. The CDR3 has 14 amino acids. This CDR3 is CATTSGGNTGELFF. CDR3 sequence (DNA): TGTGCCACCACTAGCGGGGGTAACACCGGGGAGCTGTTTTTT.

This rearrangement joins TRBV30 to TRBJ1-1; 9 bases line up with TRBD1. Per germline, CDR1 GTSNPN and CDR2 SVGIG (reference sequence). CDR3 length: 15 amino acids. Losses at the gene ends were 2 bases for V and 5 bases for J; bases not matched to a gene: 9. The CDR3 is CAWSLQGASSTEAFF. CDR3 DNA sequence: TGTGCCTGGAGTCTACAGGGGGCCTCAAGTACTGAAGCTTTCTTT. The full variable domain, in which reference TRBV30 and TRBJ1-1 provide the parts outside the CDR3, is SQTIHQWPATLVQPVGSPLSLECTVEGTSNPNLYWYRQAAGRGLQLLFYSVGIGQISSEVPQNLSASRPQDRQFILSSKKLLLSDSGFYLCAWSLQGASSTEAFFGQGTRLTVV.